This passage covers 24 T cell receptor beta chains from one sample sequenced in a study of regulatory T cells in long-lasting Graves disease. Time point given: persistent/refractory GD, antithyroid drugs over 5 years with positive TRAb. After RNA was extracted from PBMCs, the TCR library was made from it. Through Arm-PCR of CDR3 regions and iRepertoire HTBI primers, TCR beta libraries were built. MiXCR was run by TCRdb on the multiplex PCR reads, yielding one entry per CDR3 protein. The sample carries roughly 430,000 distinct CDR3 sequences, roughly 21% recorded once. The source material was peripheral blood mononuclear cells (PBMCs), sampled when the disease was refractory, from a patient treated with antithyroid drugs. These TCRs come from a female donor with Graves disease.

This clonotype appeared many times. The chain uses TRBV30 and TRBJ1-1, with TRBD1 identical over 7 bases. CDR1 is GTSNPN, CDR2 SVGIG, per germline (reference sequence). V shed 5 bases and J 10 bases; nucleotides not matched to a gene: 7. This CDR3 contains 11 residues. In DNA, the CDR3 is TGTGCCTGGGGGGACAGTGAGAGAGCTTTCTTT. Translated: CAWGDSERAFF.

The CDR3 protein is CASSSPAGAETQYF. CDR3 nucleotide sequence: TGTGCCAGCAGCTCCCCAGCGGGGGCGGAGACCCAGTACTTC. The V call is TRBV7-6, the J call TRBJ2-5; the match to TRBD2 covers 8 bases. V lost 4 bases to trimming and J lost 5 bases; unmatched junction nucleotides: 6. This CDR3 is built from 14 residues. Germline V lookup: CDR1 SGHVS, CDR2 FNYEAQ.

This clonotype was detected many times. The chain employs TRBV2 and TRBJ2-7, with 7 bases that match TRBD2. V dropped 8 bases and J dropped 4; count of bases not matched to a gene: 5. Germline values: CDR1 SNHLY, CDR2 FYNNEI. This CDR3 region has 12 residues. CDR3 sequence (DNA): TGTGCCAGCCGCTACGGGGGGTACGAGCAGTACTTC. It codes for CASRYGGYEQYF.

This clonotype has at least ten counts. The genes are TRBV12-3 or TRBV12-4 and TRBJ2-5; TRBD2 might be the D (6 bases). The CDR3 has 15 residues. Trimming left V 5 bases short and J 7 bases short, with 20 bases between. CDR3 sequence reads: CASSLTGTGRGTQYF. The CDR3 bases are TGTGCCAGCAGTCTAACCGGGACCGGGAGAGGGACCCAGTACTTC.

In this sample, this clonotype turned up many times. The genes are TRBV24-1 and TRBJ2-6; 14 positions agree with TRBD2. V was pared by 2 bases and J by 4 bases, with 6 bases of the junction left unmatched. There are 19 residues in the CDR3. Germline V lookup: CDR1 KGHDR, CDR2 SFDVKD. The CDR3 spells CATSDSRTSGRIGANVLTF. Here the CDR3 DNA reads TGTGCCACCAGTGATTCGCGGACTAGCGGGAGGATCGGGGCCAACGTCCTGACTTTC.

The rearrangement joins TRBV29-1 to TRBJ2-1; D unclear. Germline assignment: CDR1 SQVTM and CDR2 ANQGSEA. The ends were cut back, 6 bases at V and 9 bases at J, with 21 bases in the middle. The CDR3 runs 14 residues. CDR3 DNA sequence: TGCAGCGTCCAAGGCCTGTTTGGGTCGGCTGAGCAGTTCTTC. It specifies CSVQGLFGSAEQFF.

This clonotype has a count of ten or more. This sequence joins TRBV2 and TRBJ2-5; 9 positions agree with TRBD1. This CDR3 region has 14 residues. Germline trimming cut 3 bases from V and 5 bases from J; bases unmatched to any gene: 4. Germline assignment: CDR1 SNHLY and CDR2 FYNNEI. The CDR3 DNA reads TGTGCCAGCAGTGACCAGACAGGGGGGGAGACCCAGTACTTC. As protein: CASSDQTGGETQYF.

The rearrangement links TRBV10-2 to TRBJ2-7; 7 nucleotides align to TRBD2. Trimming removed 5 bases from V and 0 bases from J; junction bases left unmatched: 4. The CDR3 contains 14 residues. Germline V gene data show CDR1 as WSHSY and CDR2 as SAAADI. CDR3 sequence reads: CASSPLADSYEQYF. The CDR3 nucleotides are TGCGCCAGCAGTCCCCTAGCGGACTCCTACGAGCAGTACTTC.

The rearrangement joins TRBV5-1 to TRBJ2-3, with D tentatively TRBD1 (5 bases). Looked up from germline, CDR1 is SGHRS and CDR2 is YFSETQ. The CDR3 has 15 residues. V dropped 3 bases and J dropped 0 bases, with 11 bases sitting between them. In nucleotides, the CDR3 is TGCGCCAGCAGCTCCAAAGGGGCCAGCACAGATACGCAGTATTTT. Amino acids: CASSSKGASTDTQYF.

The chain has TRBV6-1 and TRBJ2-5, with 8 bases lining up with TRBD1. V lost 6 bases and J lost 0; bases outside the gene matches: 9. Germline assignment: CDR1 MNHNS and CDR2 SASEGT. The CDR3 has 16 amino acids. CDR3: CASRLTGTGDQETQYF. The CDR3 region has the DNA TGTGCCAGCAGGCTAACCGGGACAGGTGACCAAGAGACCCAGTACTTC.

This chain uses TRBV19 with TRBJ1-1; TRBD1 matches at 7 bases. Germline assignment: CDR1 LNHDA and CDR2 SQIVND (reference sequence). With V trimmed by 3 bases and J by 0 bases, 7 bases remained unmatched. The CDR3 is 16 amino acids. CDR3 loop: CASSIQGVGMNTEAFF. Here the CDR3 DNA reads TGTGCCAGTAGTATCCAGGGGGTAGGCATGAACACTGAAGCTTTCTTT.

The chain employs TRBV24-1 and TRBJ2-3; D is unresolved. Deletions cut 6 bases from V and 1 base from J, with 10 bases between. This CDR3 is built from 14 residues. The germline V gene has CDR1 KGHDR and CDR2 SFDVKD. CDR3 in DNA: TGTGCCACCAGTCCGCATACTCGCACAGATACGCAGTATTTT. It yields the protein CATSPHTRTDTQYF.

The chain carries TRBV29-1 and TRBJ1-5; a possible D gene is TRBD1 (6 bases). Germline values: CDR1 SQVTM, CDR2 ANQGSEA. V gave up 6 bases and J gave up 2 bases, with 17 bases separating them. The CDR3 is 15 amino acids. The CDR3 here is CSVDEGGMGNQPQHF. The CDR3 DNA sequence: TGCAGCGTCGATGAGGGGGGCATGGGCAATCAGCCCCAGCATTTT.

This clonotype was seen only a few times. This rearrangement joins TRBV20-1 to TRBJ1-5; tentative D call: TRBD1 (5 bases). Looked up from germline, CDR1 is DFQATT and CDR2 is SNEGSKA (reference sequence). The CDR3 is 14 residues long. V was trimmed by 4 bases and J by 8 bases, leaving 18 bases between them. This CDR3 is CSATLRGVLEPQHF. DNA for the CDR3: TGCAGTGCTACTCTTCGGGGGGTTCTTGAGCCCCAGCATTTT.

This clonotype was counted at least ten times. The chain links TRBV27 to TRBJ1-4, with D uncertain. The CDR3 consists of 15 residues. The V end was cut by 11 bases, the J end by 0 bases, with 16 bases between. CDR1 MNHEY and CDR2 SMNVEV come from the germline V gene (reference sequence). The CDR3 loop is CASRIGEATNEKLFF. The CDR3 DNA follows: TGTGCCTCACGAATCGGGGAAGCAACTAATGAAAAACTGTTTTTT.

This clonotype was recorded many times. The V call is TRBV7-9, the J call TRBJ2-7; 8 nucleotides agree with TRBD2. Germline CDR1 and CDR2: SEHNR and FQNEAQ (reference sequence). The CDR3 covers 13 residues. With V trimmed by 5 bases and J by 5 bases, 5 bases remained unmatched. The CDR3 region is CASSTAGENEQYF. CDR3 DNA: TGTGCCAGCAGCACAGCGGGGGAGAACGAGCAGTACTTC.

This clonotype occurred many times. The chain joins TRBV12-3 or TRBV12-4 to TRBJ1-2, with D uncertain. V lost 6 bases and J lost 4, with 9 bases in between. CDR3 length equals 12 residues. The CDR3 DNA reads as TGTGCCAGCAGCTTGGGTCTCTATGGCTACACCTTC. Encoded protein: CASSLGLYGYTF.

To note about this clonotype: It may be a read error: a sequence one base away is much more abundant. This rearrangement joins TRBV28 to TRBJ2-4; possibly TRBD2 for D (5 bases). The V gene's germline CDR1 is MDHEN and CDR2 SYDVKM. The V end lost 2 bases, the J end lost 9 bases, and 8 bases lay between the germline ends. The CDR3 covers 12 residues. The CDR3 nucleotides read TGTGCCAGCAGTTTACCGGGGTTCATTCAGTACTTC. Its translation: CASSLPGFIQYF.

This chain uses TRBV5-5 with TRBJ2-2; the match to TRBD2 covers 9 bases. Germline lookup yields CDR1 SGHKS and CDR2 YYEKEE (reference sequence). Trimming took 0 bases from V and 0 from J; bases not matched to a gene: 9. This CDR3 has 19 amino acids. The CDR3 DNA is TGTGCCAGCAGCTTGGGGATCTCGGGACTAGCAGCGAACACCGGGGAGCTGTTTTTT. Amino acids: CASSLGISGLAANTGELFF.

This clonotype was found many times. The chain is built from TRBV7-2 and TRBJ2-5; 9 nucleotides match TRBD2. Per germline, CDR1 SGHTA and CDR2 FQGNSA. Germline trimming cut 2 bases from V and 5 bases from J; bases unmatched to any gene: 3. The length of the CDR3 is 14 residues. CDR3: CASSLRAGGETQYF. The DNA for the CDR3 is TGTGCCAGCAGCTTAAGGGCGGGAGGGGAGACCCAGTACTTC.

This clonotype turned up a few times. Germline and junction disagree at one end, which may indicate a read error. The rearrangement uses TRBV27 and TRBJ2-1; either TRBD1 or TRBD2 may supply D (5 bases each). The CDR3 length is 14 residues. Germline V CDR1 and CDR2: MNHEY, SMNVEV (reference sequence). The CDR3 reads CASSFGTSYNEQFF. CDR3 bases: TGTGCCAGCAGTTTTGGGACGTCCTACAACGAGCAGTTCTTC.

This clonotype was seen many times. V gene TRBV28 combines with J gene TRBJ1-4; D is ambiguous. This CDR3 is 13 amino acids long. CDR1 is MDHEN, CDR2 SYDVKM, per germline. Trimming removed 3 bases from V and 11 bases from J, with 13 bases in between. CDR3 sequence reads: CASSLITARKLFF. The CDR3 DNA reads as TGTGCCAGCAGTTTGATTACAGCCAGGAAACTGTTTTTT.

J is TRBJ2-5 and V is TRBV5-1; perhaps D is TRBD1 or TRBD2 (5 bases each). The CDR3 has 14 residues. V lost 4 bases, J lost 8 bases, and 18 bases lay in between. In germline, CDR1 is SGHRS, CDR2 YFSETQ. In DNA form, the CDR3 reads TGCGCCAGCAGCCAAGCCGGGACCCACGATACCCAGTACTTC. Protein product: CASSQAGTHDTQYF.

This clonotype was seen repeatedly, ten times or more. CDR3 sequence reads: CASSPTGVNTEAFF. The CDR3 region has the DNA TGTGCCAGCAGCCCGACAGGGGTGAACACTGAAGCTTTCTTT. J is TRBJ1-1 and V is TRBV7-2; TRBD1 agrees at 8 bases. The CDR3 sequence is 14 residues long. The germline V gene encodes CDR1 SGHTA and CDR2 FQGNSA. The ends lost 5 bases at V and 0 bases at J; junction bases unmatched: 2.